One and the same sample provided the 6 T cell receptor beta chains below, sequenced in a study of cytomegalovirus exposure and HLA in healthy donors. The PCR contained 60 Vbeta and 13 Jbeta primers. TCRdb keeps only in-frame clones here, not all; method: immunoSEQ multiplex PCR. The table has about 150,000 clones, roughly a tenth seen once. Source material: PBMCs. These receptors were obtained from a male donor in good health and CMV-seronegative.

The chain joins TRBV29-1 to TRBJ2-7, with 11 positions matching TRBD1. Germline-derived CDR1 and CDR2 are SQVTM and ANQGSEA. The CDR3 runs 13 residues. V was clipped by 5 bases and J by 12 bases; unmatched bases: 12. CDR3 protein: CSVYQEGQGGSYF. The CDR3, as DNA: TGCAGCGTTTATCAAGAGGGACAGGGGGGCTCGTACTTC.

The chain joins TRBV18 to TRBJ2-3; D unresolved. Germline CDR1 KGHSH, CDR2 LQKENI. The ends were cut back, 3 bases at V and 0 bases at J, with 16 bases in the middle. This CDR3 has 17 residues. CDR3 loop: CASSPPLGQSSTDTQYF. The CDR3 bases are TGTGCCAGCTCACCCCCGCTTGGGCAGTCTAGCACAGATACGCAGTATTTT. The whole variable domain, remainder taken from reference TRBV18 and TRBJ2-3, is NAGVMQNPRHLVRRRGQEARLRCSPMKGHSHVYWYRQLPEEGLKFMVYLQKENIIDESGMPKERFSAEFPKEGPSILRIQQVVRGDSAAYFCASSPPLGQSSTDTQYFGPGTRLTVL.

The chain joins TRBV7-9 to TRBJ1-1; 7 positions match TRBD1. The CDR3 length is 17 residues. V trimming: 5 bases; J trimming: 4 bases; junction bases outside the gene matches: 16. Germline loops: CDR1 SEHNR, CDR2 FQNEAQ (reference sequence). The CDR3 coding sequence is TGTGCCAGCAGCCCGAGAGGGGGCGCGAGGGTCGGCACTGAAGCTTTCTTT. It encodes CASSPRGGARVGTEAFF.

The chain uses TRBV15 and TRBJ1-1; D may be TRBD1 (5 bases). V lost 2 bases to trimming and J lost 5 bases, with 12 bases between them. The CDR3 has 14 residues. The germline V gene has CDR1 LNHNV and CDR2 YYDKDF (reference sequence). The CDR3 reads CATSRRRGGTEAFF. In DNA, the CDR3 is TGTGCCACCAGCAGAAGAAGGGGAGGGACTGAAGCTTTCTTT.

This clone appeared a few times. The chain employs TRBV7-9 and TRBJ1-2, with D perhaps matching TRBD1 (6 bases). The germline V and J ends were trimmed by 8 bases and 4 bases, with 20 bases remaining between them. This CDR3 is built from 15 residues. Germline V gene data show CDR1 as SEHNR and CDR2 as FQNEAQ (reference sequence). Written as DNA, the CDR3 is TGTGCCAGCCCCCGGGGCGGGGGGGCAGCCTATGGCTACACCTTC. The encoded protein is CASPRGGGAAYGYTF.

The chain recombines TRBV9 with TRBJ2-1; 11 bases are shared with TRBD1. Trimming at V came to 2 bases and at J to 7 bases, leaving 5 bases not matched to a gene. Per germline, CDR1 SGDLS and CDR2 YYNGEE. This CDR3 is built from 15 residues. This CDR3 is CASSVGQGARNEQFF. The DNA of the CDR3 is TGTGCCAGCAGCGTCGGACAGGGGGCGAGGAATGAGCAGTTCTTC. The variable domain in full, with the rest retrieved from reference TRBV9 and TRBJ2-1, is DSGVTQTPKHLITATGQRVTLRCSPRSGDLSVYWYQQSLDQGLQFLIQYYNGEERAKGNILERFSAQQFPDLHSELNLSSLELGDSALYFCASSVGQGARNEQFFGPGTRLTVL.